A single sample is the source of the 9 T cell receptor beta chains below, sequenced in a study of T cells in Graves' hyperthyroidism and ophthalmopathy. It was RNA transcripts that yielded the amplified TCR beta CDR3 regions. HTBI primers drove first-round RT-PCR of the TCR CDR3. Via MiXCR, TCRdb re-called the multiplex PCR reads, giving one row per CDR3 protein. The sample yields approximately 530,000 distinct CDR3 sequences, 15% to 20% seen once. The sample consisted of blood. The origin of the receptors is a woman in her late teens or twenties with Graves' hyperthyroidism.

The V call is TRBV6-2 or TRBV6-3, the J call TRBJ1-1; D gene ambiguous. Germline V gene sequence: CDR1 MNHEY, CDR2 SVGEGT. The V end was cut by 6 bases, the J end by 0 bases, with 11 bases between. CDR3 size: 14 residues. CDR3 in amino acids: CASRGDSMNTEAFF. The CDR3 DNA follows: TGTGCCAGCAGGGGAGATAGCATGAACACTGAAGCTTTCTTT.

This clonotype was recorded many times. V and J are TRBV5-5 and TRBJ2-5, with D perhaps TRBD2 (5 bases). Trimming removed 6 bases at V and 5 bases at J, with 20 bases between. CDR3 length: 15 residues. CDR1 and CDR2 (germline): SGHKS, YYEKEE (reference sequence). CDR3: CASTLGLPGWETQYF. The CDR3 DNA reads TGTGCCAGCACCCTCGGACTCCCCGGATGGGAGACCCAGTACTTC.

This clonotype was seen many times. This CDR3 reads CASKGNIQYF. The CDR3 region has the DNA TGTGCCAGCAAGGGAAACATTCAGTACTTC. The chain combines TRBV12-3 or TRBV12-4 with TRBJ2-4; no reliable D call. V was clipped by 7 bases and J by 6 bases, with 4 bases between them. The CDR3 has 10 amino acids.

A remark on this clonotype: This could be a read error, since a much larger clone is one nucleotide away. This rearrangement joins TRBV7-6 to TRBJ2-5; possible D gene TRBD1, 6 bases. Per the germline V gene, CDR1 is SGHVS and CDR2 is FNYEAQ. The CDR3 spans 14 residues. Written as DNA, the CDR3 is TGTACCAGCAGCCCCACAGGGCAGGGAGAGACCCAGTACTTC. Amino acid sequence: CTSSPTGQGETQYF.

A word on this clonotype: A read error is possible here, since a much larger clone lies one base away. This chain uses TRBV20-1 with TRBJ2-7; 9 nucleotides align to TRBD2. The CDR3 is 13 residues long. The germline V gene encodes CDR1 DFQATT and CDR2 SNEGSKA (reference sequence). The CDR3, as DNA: TGCAGTACCCCTAGCGGGGACACCTACGGGCAGTACTTC. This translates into CSTPSGDTYGQYF.

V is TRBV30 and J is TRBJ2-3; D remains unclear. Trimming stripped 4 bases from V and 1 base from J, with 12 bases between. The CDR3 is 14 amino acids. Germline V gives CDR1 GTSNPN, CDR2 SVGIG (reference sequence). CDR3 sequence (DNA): TGTGCCTGGAACGGCCCGGCCGGCACAGATACGCAGTATTTT. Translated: CAWNGPAGTDTQYF.

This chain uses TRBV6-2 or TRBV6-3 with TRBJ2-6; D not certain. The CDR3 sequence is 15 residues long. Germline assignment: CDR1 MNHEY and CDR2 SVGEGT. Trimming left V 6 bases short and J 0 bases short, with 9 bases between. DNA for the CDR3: TGTGCCAGCAGCGTAAGCAACTCTGGGGCCAACGTCCTGACTTTC. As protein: CASSVSNSGANVLTF.

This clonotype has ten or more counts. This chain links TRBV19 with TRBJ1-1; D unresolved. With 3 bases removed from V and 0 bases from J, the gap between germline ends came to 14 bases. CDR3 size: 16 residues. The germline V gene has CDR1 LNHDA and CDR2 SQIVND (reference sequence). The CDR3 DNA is TGTGCCAGTAGTATTTCCTCGGCCGGAGTGAACACTGAAGCTTTCTTT. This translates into CASSISSAGVNTEAFF. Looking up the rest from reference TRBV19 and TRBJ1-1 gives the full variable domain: DGGITQSPKYLFRKEGQNVTLSCEQNLNHDAMYWYRQDPGQGLRLIYYSQIVNDFQKGDIAEGYSVSREKKESFPLTVTSAQKNPTAFYLCASSISSAGVNTEAFFGQGTRLTVV.

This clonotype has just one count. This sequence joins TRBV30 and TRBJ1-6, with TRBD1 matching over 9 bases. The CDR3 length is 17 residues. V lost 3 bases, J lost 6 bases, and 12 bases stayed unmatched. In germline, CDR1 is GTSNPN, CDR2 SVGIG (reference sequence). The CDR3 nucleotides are TGTGCCTGGAGGGGGACAGGGAAGAGTATATTTAATTCACCCCTCCACTTT. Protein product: CAWRGTGKSIFNSPLHF.